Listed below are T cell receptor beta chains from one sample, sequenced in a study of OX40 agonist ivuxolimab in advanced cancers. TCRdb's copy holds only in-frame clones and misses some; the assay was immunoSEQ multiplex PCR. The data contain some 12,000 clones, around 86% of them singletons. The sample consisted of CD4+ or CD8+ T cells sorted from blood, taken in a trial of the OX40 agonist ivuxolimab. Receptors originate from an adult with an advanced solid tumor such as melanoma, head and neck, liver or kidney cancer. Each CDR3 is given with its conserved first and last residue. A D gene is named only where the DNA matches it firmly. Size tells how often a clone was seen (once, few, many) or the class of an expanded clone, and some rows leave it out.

cdr3_aa: CASSLRGNEQFF
cdr3_nt: TGTGCCAGCAGCTTACGAGGAAATGAGCAGTTCTTC
d_call: -
clone_size: -
v_call: TRBV7-8
j_call: TRBJ2-1

cdr3_aa: CASSLGGGNTEAFF
cdr3_nt: TGTGCCAGCAGCTTAGGGGGGGGGAACACTGAAGCTTTCTTT
d_call: -
clone_size: -
v_call: TRBV7-8
j_call: TRBJ1-1

cdr3_aa: CASITGRAEAFF
cdr3_nt: TGTGCCAGCATTACAGGTAGAGCTGAAGCTTTCTTT
d_call: -
clone_size: -
v_call: TRBV28
j_call: TRBJ1-1

cdr3_aa: CASSHHHHRGPSYEQYF
cdr3_nt: TGTGCCAGCAGTCACCACCATCACAGGGGGCCATCCTACGAGCAGTACTTC
d_call: TRBD1
clone_size: -
v_call: TRBV28
j_call: TRBJ2-7

cdr3_aa: CASSPIEQGVRYGYTF
cdr3_nt: TGCGCCAGCAGCCCCATAGAACAGGGGGTACGTTATGGCTACACCTTC
d_call: TRBD1
clone_size: -
v_call: TRBV4-1
j_call: TRBJ1-2

cdr3_aa: CASSVWTLGGNTEAFF
cdr3_nt: TGTGCCAGCAGCGTTTGGACTCTCGGAGGGAACACTGAAGCTTTCTTT
d_call: -
clone_size: -
v_call: TRBV6-7
j_call: TRBJ1-1

cdr3_aa: CASSIVQGGYEQYF
cdr3_nt: TGTGCCAGTAGTATTGTCCAGGGTGGCTACGAGCAGTACTTC
d_call: -
clone_size: -
v_call: TRBV19
j_call: TRBJ2-7

cdr3_aa: CASSLGTNSNQPQHF
cdr3_nt: TGTGCCAGCAGCTTAGGGACAAATAGCAATCAGCCCCAGCATTTT
d_call: -
clone_size: -
v_call: TRBV7-9
j_call: TRBJ1-5

cdr3_aa: CASSARQAMNTEAFF
cdr3_nt: TGTGCCAGCAGCGCCCGACAGGCCATGAACACTGAAGCTTTCTTT
d_call: -
clone_size: -
v_call: TRBV7-9
j_call: TRBJ1-1

cdr3_aa: CSVAAGRQETQYF
cdr3_nt: TGCAGCGTTGCGGCAGGACGGCAAGAGACCCAGTACTTC
d_call: -
clone_size: -
v_call: TRBV29-1
j_call: TRBJ2-5

cdr3_aa: CASSLYRVGTSGANVLTF
cdr3_nt: TGTGCCAGCAGTCTTTACAGGGTTGGAACCTCTGGGGCCAACGTCCTGACTTTC
d_call: -
clone_size: -
v_call: TRBV27
j_call: TRBJ2-6

cdr3_aa: CASSIRTGGMNTEAFF
cdr3_nt: TGTGCCAGTAGTATTAGAACAGGGGGGATGAACACTGAAGCTTTCTTT
d_call: TRBD1
clone_size: -
v_call: TRBV19
j_call: TRBJ1-1

cdr3_aa: CASSLLDGIYNEQFF
cdr3_nt: TGTGCCAGCAGCTTATTAGACGGGATCTACAATGAGCAGTTCTTC
d_call: -
clone_size: -
v_call: TRBV7-3
j_call: TRBJ2-1

cdr3_aa: CASSTGLGYYEQYF
cdr3_nt: TGTGCCAGCAGCACGGGACTAGGATACTACGAGCAGTACTTC
d_call: TRBD2
clone_size: -
v_call: TRBV7-6
j_call: TRBJ2-7

cdr3_aa: CASSQETQGDGYTF
cdr3_nt: TGCGCCAGCAGCCAAGAAACTCAGGGGGATGGCTACACCTTC
d_call: TRBD1
clone_size: -
v_call: TRBV4-1
j_call: TRBJ1-2

cdr3_aa: CASSFGLAGGPEYEQYF
cdr3_nt: TGTGCCAGCAGTTTCGGCCTAGCGGGAGGGCCCGAGTACGAGCAGTACTTC
d_call: TRBD2
clone_size: -
v_call: TRBV28
j_call: TRBJ2-7

cdr3_aa: CASSSRGSGGFYEQYF
cdr3_nt: TGTGCCAGCAGCTCCAGGGGAAGCGGGGGGTTCTACGAGCAGTACTTC
d_call: TRBD2
clone_size: -
v_call: TRBV5-6
j_call: TRBJ2-7

cdr3_aa: CAISVAPSTDTQYF
cdr3_nt: TGTGCCATCAGTGTGGCGCCCAGCACAGATACGCAGTATTTT
d_call: -
clone_size: few
v_call: TRBV10-3
j_call: TRBJ2-3

cdr3_aa: CASSITFGDGKTYGYTF
cdr3_nt: TGTGCCAGCAGCATCACATTCGGAGACGGAAAGACCTATGGCTACACCTTC
d_call: -
clone_size: -
v_call: TRBV7-3
j_call: TRBJ1-2

cdr3_aa: CASSQRSRANTEAFF
cdr3_nt: TGCGCCAGCAGCCAAAGATCCAGGGCGAACACTGAAGCTTTCTTT
d_call: -
clone_size: -
v_call: TRBV4-1
j_call: TRBJ1-1

cdr3_aa: CASSFPAGGVGDTQYF
cdr3_nt: TGTGCCAGCAGTTTCCCCGCAGGGGGAGTTGGAGATACGCAGTATTTT
d_call: TRBD1
clone_size: -
v_call: TRBV27
j_call: TRBJ2-3

cdr3_aa: CATSSSRRGQPQHF
cdr3_nt: TGTGCCACCAGCAGTTCCCGGCGGGGTCAGCCCCAGCATTTT
d_call: -
clone_size: -
v_call: TRBV15
j_call: TRBJ1-5

cdr3_aa: CASSVEGGNYEQYF
cdr3_nt: TGTGCCAGCAGCGTAGAGGGAGGGAACTACGAGCAGTACTTC
d_call: TRBD2
clone_size: -
v_call: TRBV9
j_call: TRBJ2-7

cdr3_aa: CASSPLRGSETQYF
cdr3_nt: TGTGCCAGCAGTCCCCTGAGAGGCTCGGAGACCCAGTACTTC
d_call: -
clone_size: -
v_call: TRBV5-4
j_call: TRBJ2-5

cdr3_aa: CASSYGGSGYEQYF
cdr3_nt: TGTGCCAGCAGTTACGGGGGTTCGGGATACGAGCAGTACTTC
d_call: -
clone_size: once
v_call: TRBV6-5
j_call: TRBJ2-7

cdr3_aa: CASSSTRNTEAFF
cdr3_nt: TGTGCCAGCAGTTCCACCCGGAACACTGAAGCTTTCTTT
d_call: -
clone_size: -
v_call: TRBV7-9
j_call: TRBJ1-1

cdr3_aa: CASSDGTAWETQYF
cdr3_nt: TGTGCCAGCAGCGACGGGACAGCGTGGGAGACCCAGTACTTC
d_call: TRBD1
clone_size: -
v_call: TRBV9
j_call: TRBJ2-5

cdr3_aa: CASSPQGASTEAFF
cdr3_nt: TGTGCCAGCAGCCCGCAGGGGGCCAGCACTGAAGCTTTCTTT
d_call: TRBD1
clone_size: -
v_call: TRBV11-2
j_call: TRBJ1-1

cdr3_aa: CASSPDRGSPRYEQYF
cdr3_nt: TGTGCCAGCAGCCCGGACAGGGGCAGCCCTAGGTACGAGCAGTACTTC
d_call: TRBD1
clone_size: -
v_call: TRBV7-9
j_call: TRBJ2-7

cdr3_aa: CASSLWDRAIREETQYF
cdr3_nt: TGTGCCAGCAGTTTATGGGACAGGGCAATCCGCGAAGAGACCCAGTACTTC
d_call: TRBD1
clone_size: -
v_call: TRBV28
j_call: TRBJ2-5